This T cell receptor (beta chain) was obtained from a study of blood T cell repertoires in COVID-19. Per the original methods: Cell counts per sample came from amplifying reference gene primers. The repertoire was sequenced with immunoSEQ multiplex PCR; TCRdb's copy has only in-frame clones and lacks some. Clonal size and the V and J genes are those of that table, whereas D and trimming came from the DNA. The sample holds some 46,000 clones; approximately 85% are singletons and the top ten take about 6%. Germline CDR1 SNHLY, CDR2 FYNNEI. V dropped 8 bases and J dropped 7 bases, with 24 bases sitting between them. The CDR3 loop spans 16 amino acids.

The sample consisted of peripheral blood. The chain joins TRBV2 to TRBJ1-5; D possibly corresponds to TRBD1 (6 bases). The TCR originated in a man between 60 and 75 years old with acute or convalescent COVID-19. CDR3: CASGRRGGASRQPQHF. The DNA of the CDR3 is TGTGCCAGCGGGAGGCGCGGGGGGGCTAGTAGGCAGCCCCAGCATTTT.